Listed below are T cell receptor beta chains from one sample, sequenced in a study of blood T cell repertoires in COVID-19. The table came from immunoSEQ multiplex PCR; TCRdb's copy has only in-frame clones and leaves some out. This table holds approximately 200,000 clones, roughly 84% found once. Sequencing was performed on peripheral blood. The receptors originated from a woman between 25 and 40 years old who had recovered from COVID-19. CDR3s include the opening cysteine and the closing phenylalanine or tryptophan. Each record gives: J gene, clone size, D gene, V gene, CDR3 protein, CDR3 DNA. D genes are given only for firm matches. Only part of the rows carry a size: once, few, many, or a class if the clone is expanded.

j_gene: TRBJ2-7; abundance: NA; d_gene: NA; v_gene: TRBV21-1; CDR3aa: CASSPPGGRPHEQYF; CDR3nt: TGTGCCAGCAGTCCTCCTGGCGGGAGGCCCCACGAGCAGTACTTC
j_gene: TRBJ2-1; abundance: NA; d_gene: TRBD2; v_gene: TRBV18; CDR3aa: CASSPLREGLEQFF; CDR3nt: TGTGCCAGCTCACCACTGCGGGAGGGCTTGGAGCAGTTCTTC
j_gene: TRBJ1-2; abundance: NA; d_gene: TRBD1; v_gene: TRBV28; CDR3aa: CASTEEGQNYGYTF; CDR3nt: TGTGCCAGCACCGAAGAGGGACAGAACTATGGCTACACCTTC
j_gene: TRBJ1-1; abundance: few; d_gene: NA; v_gene: TRBV29-1; CDR3aa: CSVEGVPGAGIAFF; CDR3nt: TGCAGCGTCGAAGGGGTTCCAGGGGCAGGCATAGCTTTCTTT
j_gene: TRBJ2-3; abundance: NA; d_gene: NA; v_gene: TRBV18; CDR3aa: CASRRDSGVDTQYF; CDR3nt: TGTGCCAGCCGAAGGGACTCGGGGGTTGATACGCAGTATTTT
j_gene: TRBJ1-4; abundance: NA; d_gene: TRBD1; v_gene: TRBV7-9; CDR3aa: CASSRGDRAAEKLFF; CDR3nt: TGTGCCAGCAGCCGGGGCGACAGGGCGGCTGAAAAACTGTTTTTT
j_gene: TRBJ2-3; abundance: NA; d_gene: TRBD2; v_gene: TRBV5-1; CDR3aa: CASSLGLAGVVSTDTQYF; CDR3nt: TGCGCCAGCAGCTTGGGACTAGCGGGAGTCGTCAGCACAGATACGCAGTATTTT
j_gene: TRBJ2-7; abundance: NA; d_gene: TRBD1; v_gene: TRBV7-2; CDR3aa: CASSPRDSTYEQYF; CDR3nt: TGTGCCAGCAGCCCCCGGGACAGTACCTACGAGCAGTACTTC
j_gene: TRBJ1-1; abundance: NA; d_gene: NA; v_gene: TRBV19; CDR3aa: CASSLREGRTEAFF; CDR3nt: TGTGCCAGTAGTCTCCGAGAGGGTAGGACTGAAGCTTTCTTT
j_gene: TRBJ2-3; abundance: NA; d_gene: TRBD2; v_gene: TRBV2; CDR3aa: CASSEGLAGADTQYF; CDR3nt: TGTGCCAGCAGTGAGGGACTAGCGGGAGCAGATACGCAGTATTTT
j_gene: TRBJ2-7; abundance: once; d_gene: NA; v_gene: TRBV20-1; CDR3aa: CSASVAGTYEQYF; CDR3nt: TGCAGTGCTAGTGTTGCGGGTACCTACGAGCAGTACTTC
j_gene: TRBJ2-3; abundance: NA; d_gene: TRBD2; v_gene: TRBV24-1; CDR3aa: CATSVRASGSKDTQYF; CDR3nt: TGTGCCACCAGTGTCAGGGCCAGCGGGAGTAAAGATACGCAGTATTTT
j_gene: TRBJ1-6; abundance: NA; d_gene: NA; v_gene: TRBV29-1; CDR3aa: CSVQFDNSPLHF; CDR3nt: TGCAGCGTCCAATTTGATAATTCACCCCTCCACTTT
j_gene: TRBJ2-1; abundance: once; d_gene: NA; v_gene: TRBV11-3; CDR3aa: CASSLAGYNEQFF; CDR3nt: TGTGCCAGCAGCTTAGCGGGGTACAATGAGCAGTTCTTC
j_gene: TRBJ2-1; abundance: NA; d_gene: TRBD2; v_gene: TRBV2; CDR3aa: CASSRLAGGNNEQFF; CDR3nt: TGTGCCAGCAGTAGACTAGCGGGAGGGAACAATGAGCAGTTCTTC
j_gene: TRBJ2-3; abundance: NA; d_gene: TRBD2; v_gene: TRBV27; CDR3aa: CASRRTSGAFDTQYF; CDR3nt: TGTGCCAGCAGGCGTACTAGCGGCGCTTTCGATACGCAGTATTTT
j_gene: TRBJ1-4; abundance: NA; d_gene: NA; v_gene: TRBV29-1; CDR3aa: CSVEDYGGSSEKLFF; CDR3nt: TGCAGCGTTGAAGATTATGGCGGATCTAGTGAAAAACTGTTTTTT
j_gene: TRBJ1-2; abundance: NA; d_gene: NA; v_gene: TRBV28; CDR3aa: CASSPTGYTQANYGYTF; CDR3nt: TGTGCCAGCAGTCCAACAGGCTATACCCAAGCTAACTATGGCTACACCTTC
j_gene: TRBJ2-1; abundance: NA; d_gene: NA; v_gene: TRBV3-1/TRBV3-2; CDR3aa: CASSPRVYNEQFF; CDR3nt: TGTGCCAGCAGCCCCAGGGTCTACAATGAGCAGTTCTTC
j_gene: TRBJ1-5; abundance: NA; d_gene: NA; v_gene: TRBV4-2; CDR3aa: CASSQDGSGNKPQHF; CDR3nt: TGTGCCAGCAGCCAAGATGGGTCCGGGAATAAGCCCCAGCATTTT
j_gene: TRBJ2-7; abundance: once; d_gene: TRBD2; v_gene: TRBV7-9; CDR3aa: CASSSSSGRSSYEQYF; CDR3nt: TGTGCCAGCAGCTCCTCTAGCGGGAGGAGCTCCTACGAGCAGTACTTC
j_gene: TRBJ1-6; abundance: once; d_gene: NA; v_gene: TRBV7-9; CDR3aa: CASSSPPSSPLHF; CDR3nt: TGTGCCAGCAGCTCCCCCCCGAGTTCACCCCTCCACTTT
j_gene: TRBJ2-7; abundance: NA; d_gene: NA; v_gene: TRBV19; CDR3aa: CASSIREGVYEQYF; CDR3nt: TGTGCCAGTAGTATCAGGGAGGGGGTCTACGAGCAGTACTTC
j_gene: TRBJ2-1; abundance: NA; d_gene: TRBD2; v_gene: TRBV24-1; CDR3aa: CATSDPNSSGRFVGEQFF; CDR3nt: TGTGCCACCAGTGATCCCAATTCTAGCGGGAGATTTGTGGGTGAGCAGTTCTTC
j_gene: TRBJ2-1; abundance: NA; d_gene: TRBD2; v_gene: TRBV19; CDR3aa: CASSKRGLAGWGEQFF; CDR3nt: TGTGCCAGTAGTAAACGGGGACTAGCGGGTTGGGGTGAGCAGTTCTTC
j_gene: TRBJ1-5; abundance: NA; d_gene: NA; v_gene: TRBV19; CDR3aa: CASSIMTAVQGDQPQHF; CDR3nt: TGTGCCAGTAGTATAATGACCGCCGTCCAGGGCGATCAGCCCCAGCATTTT
j_gene: TRBJ2-1; abundance: NA; d_gene: NA; v_gene: TRBV4-2; CDR3aa: CASSQGGQKGEQFF; CDR3nt: TGTGCCAGCAGCCAAGGGGGTCAAAAGGGGGAGCAGTTCTTC
j_gene: TRBJ2-7; abundance: NA; d_gene: NA; v_gene: TRBV27; CDR3aa: CASTLVRNSYEQYF; CDR3nt: TGTGCCAGCACCTTGGTGAGGAACTCCTACGAGCAGTACTTC
j_gene: TRBJ2-7; abundance: NA; d_gene: TRBD1; v_gene: TRBV6-5; CDR3aa: CASSYSHRGPLEQYF; CDR3nt: TGTGCCAGCAGTTACTCGCACAGGGGCCCCCTGGAGCAGTACTTC